This entry lists 15 T cell receptor beta chains sequenced from one sample in a study of blood T cell repertoires in COVID-19. The data were produced by immunoSEQ multiplex PCR, yet TCRdb's version contains in-frame clones alone and is incomplete. Here the sample spans around 100,000 clones, around 83% being singletons. The sequencing sample was made of peripheral blood. These receptors were collected from a man aged 35 to 55 with acute or convalescent COVID-19.

V usage is TRBV6-1 and J usage is TRBJ1-2; a possible D gene is TRBD1 (6 bases). The CDR3 loop spans 15 amino acids. V was trimmed by 0 bases and J by 5 bases, leaving 13 bases between them. Germline V lookup: CDR1 MNHNS, CDR2 SASEGT. As DNA, the CDR3 is TGTGCCAGCAGTGAAGCTTCCCTGGACAGTTATGGCTACACCTTC. It specifies CASSEASLDSYGYTF.

This chain uses TRBV7-6 with TRBJ1-5; D gene ambiguous. Deletions cut 6 bases from V and 4 bases from J, with 16 bases between. CDR3 length: 15 residues. Looked up from germline, CDR1 is SGHVS and CDR2 is FNYEAQ. CDR3 DNA sequence: TGTGCCAGCAGACCCCTAGCGGACTTGAATCAGCCCCAGCATTTT. It codes for CASRPLADLNQPQHF.

V and J are TRBV27 and TRBJ1-1, with D maybe TRBD1 (5 bases). V was trimmed by 4 bases and J by 2 bases, leaving 17 bases between them. CDR1 is MNHEY and CDR2 is SMNVEV in the germline V gene (reference sequence). This CDR3 is 16 amino acids long. For the CDR3, the DNA is TGTGCCAGCAGTTCCCTCAGGGCTGGGGCTAACACTGAAGCTTTCTTT. As protein: CASSSLRAGANTEAFF.

The chain recombines TRBV5-1 with TRBJ2-3; 9 bases line up with TRBD2. Germline assignment: CDR1 SGHRS and CDR2 YFSETQ. V trimming: 3 bases; J trimming: 0 bases; junction bases outside the gene matches: 5. The CDR3 has 16 residues. The DNA for the CDR3 is TGCGCCAGCAGCTCTCTAGCGGGAAGAAGCACAGATACGCAGTATTTT. Protein sequence: CASSSLAGRSTDTQYF. Supplemented by reference TRBV5-1 and TRBJ2-3, the full variable domain reads KAGVTQTPRYLIKTRGQQVTLSCSPISGHRSVSWYQQTPGQGLQFLFEYFSETQRNKGNFPGRFSGRQFSNSRSEMNVSTLELGDSALYLCASSSLAGRSTDTQYFGPGTRLTVL.

The chain uses TRBV18 and TRBJ1-1; a weak D match, TRBD1 (5 bases). Per the germline V gene, CDR1 is KGHSH and CDR2 is LQKENI. This CDR3 has 14 residues. Trimming left V 6 bases short and J 1 base short, with 12 bases between. This chain's CDR3 is CASSPDRKNTEAFF. In nucleotides, the CDR3 is TGTGCCAGCTCCCCCGACAGAAAGAACACTGAAGCTTTCTTT.

In its sample, this clone was seen many times. The CDR3 reads CASTSVGQANYGYTF. CDR3 DNA: TGTGCCAGTACCTCAGTCGGACAGGCCAACTATGGCTACACCTTC. The rearrangement joins TRBV19 to TRBJ1-2, with TRBD1 matching 7 bases. The CDR3 sequence is 15 residues long. Germline assignment: CDR1 LNHDA and CDR2 SQIVND (reference sequence). The V segment lost 7 bases and the J segment 2 bases; nucleotides outside the gene matches: 10.

This clone was observed a handful of times. The gene calls are TRBV5-1 and TRBJ2-7, with 10 bases fitting TRBD1. The germline V gene has CDR1 SGHRS and CDR2 YFSETQ. The CDR3 totals 15 residues. Trimming removed 3 bases from V and 0 bases from J; junction bases left unmatched: 3. The DNA of the CDR3 is TGCGCCAGCAGCTGGGGGACAGGGGACTCCTACGAGCAGTACTTC. It specifies CASSWGTGDSYEQYF.

The V call is TRBV4-3, the J call TRBJ2-7; TRBD2 aligns across 12 bases. This CDR3 is 16 amino acids long. Germline V lookup: CDR1 LGHNA, CDR2 YSLEER. V lost 4 bases and J lost 3; bases outside the gene matches: 7. Here the CDR3 DNA reads TGCGCCAGCAGCCCTGGGGCTAGCGGGGGGGTCTACGAGCAGTACTTC. This codes for CASSPGASGGVYEQYF.

This sequence joins TRBV7-9 and TRBJ1-2; D call uncertain. V lost 0 bases, J lost 1 base, and 9 bases lay in between. This CDR3 contains 15 residues. Germline V gene lookup returns CDR1 SEHNR and CDR2 FQNEAQ (reference sequence). The CDR3 is CASSLANGFNYGYTF. The DNA of the CDR3 is TGTGCCAGCAGCTTAGCCAATGGCTTTAACTATGGCTACACCTTC.

A few counts support this clone. The chain has TRBV5-1 and TRBJ1-1; 7 bases agree with TRBD1. The CDR3 totals 16 residues. The V segment lost 4 bases and the J segment 1 base; nucleotides outside the gene matches: 10. Germline lookup yields CDR1 SGHRS and CDR2 YFSETQ. CDR3 loop: CASSIGQAFRNTEAFF. CDR3 nucleotide sequence: TGCGCCAGCAGCATTGGACAGGCCTTCCGGAACACTGAAGCTTTCTTT. Supplemented by reference TRBV5-1 and TRBJ1-1, the full variable domain reads KAGVTQTPRYLIKTRGQQVTLSCSPISGHRSVSWYQQTPGQGLQFLFEYFSETQRNKGNFPGRFSGRQFSNSRSEMNVSTLELGDSALYLCASSIGQAFRNTEAFFGQGTRLTVV.

The chain has TRBV6-1 and TRBJ2-5; the match to TRBD2 covers 10 bases. Germline CDR1 reads MNHNS; CDR2 reads SASEGT. The CDR3 consists of 17 residues. V shed 2 bases, J shed 5 bases, and the junction held 11 bases outside the gene matches. The CDR3 loop reads CASSEWGSGRGGETQYF. CDR3 nucleotides: TGTGCCAGCAGTGAATGGGGCAGCGGGAGGGGTGGGGAGACCCAGTACTTC.

V is TRBV4-2 and J is TRBJ2-3; a weak D match, TRBD2 (5 bases). Germline lookup yields CDR1 LGHNA and CDR2 YNFKEQ. The CDR3 has 12 amino acids. V was trimmed by 0 bases and J by 12 bases, leaving 10 bases between them. The CDR3 spells CASSQDMGVQYF. CDR3 nucleotides: TGTGCCAGCAGCCAAGATATGGGAGTACAGTATTTT.

This rearrangement joins TRBV27 to TRBJ2-1, with TRBD2 as a possible D gene (6 bases). The length of the CDR3 is 15 residues. CDR1 MNHEY and CDR2 SMNVEV come from the germline V gene (reference sequence). Trimming shortened V by 7 bases and J by 4 bases, and 17 bases separated the two germline ends. The CDR3 nucleotides are TGTGCCAGCAATTTTCGGGGGTCGCGGTACAATGAGCAGTTCTTC. It codes for CASNFRGSRYNEQFF.

CDR3 protein: CASRQDLNTEAFF. The CDR3 region has the DNA TGTGCCAGCAGACAAGATTTGAACACTGAAGCTTTCTTT. The V and J genes are TRBV6-5 and TRBJ1-1; D uncertain. V lost 6 bases to trimming and J lost 0 bases, with 8 bases between them. Germline V gene data show CDR1 as MNHEY and CDR2 as SVGAGI. This CDR3 comprises 13 residues.

The CDR3 DNA sequence: TGCGCCAGCAGCTTGGTGGGGCGCGGTGAAAAACTGTTTTTT. Protein: CASSLVGRGEKLFF. The J gene is TRBJ1-4, the V gene TRBV5-1, with D maybe TRBD1 (5 bases). The CDR3 has 14 residues. V shed 0 bases and J shed 7 bases, with 10 bases lying between them. CDR1 and CDR2 from the germline V gene are SGHRS and YFSETQ.